Shown below are 13 T cell receptor beta chains from a single sample sequenced in a study of identical twins. TCRdb ran MiXCR on the 5' RACE reads and lists one entry per CDR3 protein. Found here are 700,000 to 950,000 distinct CDR3 sequences, about 12% of them singletons; the top ten hold under 2%. Separately, the same data were catalogued under a study of yellow fever vaccine responses in identical twins.

The sequenced sample was PBMCs. All receptors come from a woman between 18 and 29 years old in good health.

There are many counts of this clonotype. V is TRBV6-1 and J is TRBJ1-1; D may be TRBD1 (5 bases). This CDR3 has 16 amino acids. The germline CDR1 and CDR2 sequences are MNHNS and SASEGT. Deletions cut 6 bases from V and 1 base from J, with 18 bases between. The CDR3 DNA sequence: TGTGCCAGCAGCTCCCCAGGCCGGAGGGGGAACACTGAAGCTTTCTTT. As protein: CASSSPGRRGNTEAFF.

The V and J genes are TRBV6-6 and TRBJ1-1, with a weak D call TRBD1 (5 bases). Germline CDR1 is MNHNY and CDR2 is SVGAGI (reference sequence). This CDR3 spans 12 amino acids. Trimming shortened V by 5 bases and J by 6 bases, and 10 bases separated the two germline ends. The CDR3 protein is CASSRRTSEAFF. The CDR3 region has the DNA TGTGCCAGCAGTAGAAGGACATCTGAAGCTTTCTTT.

This clonotype has a count of ten or more. This sequence joins TRBV4-2 and TRBJ1-1; 8 bases are shared with TRBD1. The V and J ends lost 1 base and 1 base, in that order; junction bases with no gene match: 14. This CDR3 region has 19 residues. Germline CDR1 LGHNA, CDR2 YNFKEQ. The CDR3, as DNA: TGTGCCAGCAGCCAAGGACCGGACCGGGACAGGTTAAGGAACACTGAAGCTTTCTTT. Translated: CASSQGPDRDRLRNTEAFF.

The chain joins TRBV7-9 to TRBJ1-2; D perhaps matches TRBD1 (5 bases). Trimming took off 8 bases at V and 4 bases at J, with 17 bases between the two ends. In germline, CDR1 is SEHNR, CDR2 FQNEAQ (reference sequence). The CDR3 contains 14 residues. In DNA, the CDR3 is TGTGCCAGCTCCGCCCCGGGACCGCTCTATGGCTACACCTTC. Protein: CASSAPGPLYGYTF.

This clonotype has only one observation. CDR3 DNA: TGCAGTGCTGCTAGCGGGGGGACTAGCACAGATACGCAGTATTTT. Its translation is CSAASGGTSTDTQYF. This sequence joins TRBV20-1 and TRBJ2-3; 11 bases are a match to TRBD2. Germline lookup yields CDR1 DFQATT and CDR2 SNEGSKA (reference sequence). Trimming took 5 bases from V and 0 from J; bases not matched to a gene: 4. The CDR3 totals 15 residues.

The rearrangement links TRBV6-5 to TRBJ2-5, with a weak D call TRBD1 (5 bases). This CDR3 has 14 amino acids. Trimming left V 0 bases short and J 7 bases short, with 12 bases between. The V gene's germline CDR1 is MNHEY and CDR2 SVGAGI. For the CDR3, the DNA is TGTGCCAGCAGTTACTCGTTCCAGGGTGGGACCCAGTACTTC. Translating it yields CASSYSFQGGTQYF.

There are a few counts of this clonotype. The CDR3 spells CSARPPGPTPVRNIQYF. CDR3 nucleotides: TGCAGTGCTAGACCACCTGGACCGACCCCTGTACGGAACATTCAGTACTTC. The chain carries TRBV20-1 and TRBJ2-4; D gene ambiguous. Between the trimmed V and J ends, which lost 2 bases and 7 bases, there was a span of 24 bases. This CDR3 region has 17 residues. Per the germline V gene, CDR1 is DFQATT and CDR2 is SNEGSKA (reference sequence).

This clonotype has only a few counts. The gene calls are TRBV20-1 and TRBJ2-3, with D perhaps being TRBD1 or TRBD2 (6 bases each). The germline V gene has CDR1 DFQATT and CDR2 SNEGSKA (reference sequence). The ends were cut back, 3 bases at V and 8 bases at J, with 15 bases in the middle. This CDR3 region has 13 residues. The CDR3: CSASLGGLATQYF. The CDR3 DNA sequence: TGCAGTGCTAGCCTAGGGGGACTTGCTACGCAGTATTTT.

The rearrangement links TRBV13 to TRBJ2-7; D is uncertain. CDR1 is PRHDT, CDR2 FYEKMQ, per germline (reference sequence). Trimming took off 2 bases at V and 6 bases at J, with 8 bases between the two ends. The CDR3 loop spans 12 amino acids. Written as DNA, the CDR3 is TGTGCCAGCAGCTTAAGTTCGATCGAGCAGTACTTC. Its translation is CASSLSSIEQYF.

The rearrangement joins TRBV10-3 to TRBJ2-3; 9 bases map to TRBD1. The CDR3 is 15 amino acids. Looked up from germline, CDR1 is ENHRY and CDR2 is SYGVKD. V lost 10 bases and J lost 3; bases outside the gene matches: 11. The CDR3 reads CATIPQGAITDTQYF. In DNA, the CDR3 is TGTGCCACAATCCCACAGGGGGCCATTACAGATACGCAGTATTTT.

In this sample, this clonotype turned up a few times. The V gene is TRBV7-9, the J gene TRBJ2-2; D is undetermined. CDR1 and CDR2 (germline): SEHNR, FQNEAQ (reference sequence). V lost 5 bases and J 3 bases, leaving 19 bases between the germline ends. The CDR3 is made up of 17 amino acids. The CDR3 DNA reads TGTGCCAGCAGCCCGGTTGGGTCAGTCACTTACACCGGGGAGCTGTTTTTT. As protein: CASSPVGSVTYTGELFF.

This clonotype was counted a few times. The CDR3 loop reads CASSPPGPYGTGELFF. The CDR3 DNA reads as TGCGCCAGCAGCCCGCCGGGGCCCTACGGGACCGGGGAGCTGTTTTTT. The gene calls are TRBV5-1 and TRBJ2-2; perhaps D is TRBD1 or TRBD2 (5 bases each). The CDR3 contains 16 residues. Deletions cut 4 bases from V and 5 bases from J, with 18 bases between. Germline assignment: CDR1 SGHRS and CDR2 YFSETQ. The whole variable domain, filled in from reference TRBV5-1 and TRBJ2-2, reads KAGVTQTPRYLIKTRGQQVTLSCSPISGHRSVSWYQQTPGQGLQFLFEYFSETQRNKGNFPGRFSGRQFSNSRSEMNVSTLELGDSALYLCASSPPGPYGTGELFFGEGSRLTVL.

The chain has TRBV7-8 and TRBJ2-1, with D perhaps TRBD1 (6 bases). Trimming removed 5 bases from V and 14 bases from J, with 16 bases in between. CDR1 and CDR2 (germline): SGHVS, FQNEAQ. CDR3 length: 12 amino acids. The CDR3 nucleotides read TGTGCCAGCAGCCCTAACAGGGACCCAAAGTTCTTC. Its protein product is CASSPNRDPKFF.